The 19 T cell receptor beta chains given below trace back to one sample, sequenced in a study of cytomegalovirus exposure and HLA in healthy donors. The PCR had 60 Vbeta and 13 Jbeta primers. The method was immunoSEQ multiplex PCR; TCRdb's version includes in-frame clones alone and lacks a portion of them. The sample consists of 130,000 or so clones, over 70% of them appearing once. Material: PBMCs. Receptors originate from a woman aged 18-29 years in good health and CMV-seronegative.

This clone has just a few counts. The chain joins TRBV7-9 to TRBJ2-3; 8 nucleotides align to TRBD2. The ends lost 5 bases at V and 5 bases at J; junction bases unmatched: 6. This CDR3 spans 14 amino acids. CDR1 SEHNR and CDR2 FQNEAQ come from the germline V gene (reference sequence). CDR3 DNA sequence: TGTGCCAGCAGCCCCCGGGAGGGGAGAGATACGCAGTATTTT. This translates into CASSPREGRDTQYF.

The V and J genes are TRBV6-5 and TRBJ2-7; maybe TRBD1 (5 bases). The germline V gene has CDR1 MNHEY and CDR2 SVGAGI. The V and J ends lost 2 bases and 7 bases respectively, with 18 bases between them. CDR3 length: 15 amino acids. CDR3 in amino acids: CASSYKGHLFWEQYF. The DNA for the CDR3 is TGTGCCAGCAGTTACAAGGGGCATCTCTTTTGGGAGCAGTACTTC.

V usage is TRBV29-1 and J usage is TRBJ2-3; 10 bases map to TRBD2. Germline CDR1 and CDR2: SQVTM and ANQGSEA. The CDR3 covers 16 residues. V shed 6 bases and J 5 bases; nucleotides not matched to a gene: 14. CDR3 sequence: CSVSGTASGSGDTQYF. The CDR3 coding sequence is TGCAGCGTCTCTGGGACGGCTAGCGGGAGTGGAGATACGCAGTATTTT.

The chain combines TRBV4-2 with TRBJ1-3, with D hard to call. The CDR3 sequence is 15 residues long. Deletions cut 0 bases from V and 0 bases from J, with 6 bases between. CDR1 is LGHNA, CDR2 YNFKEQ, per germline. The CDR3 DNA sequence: TGTGCCAGCAGCCAAGATTTTAGCTCTGGAAACACCATATATTTT. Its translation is CASSQDFSSGNTIYF.

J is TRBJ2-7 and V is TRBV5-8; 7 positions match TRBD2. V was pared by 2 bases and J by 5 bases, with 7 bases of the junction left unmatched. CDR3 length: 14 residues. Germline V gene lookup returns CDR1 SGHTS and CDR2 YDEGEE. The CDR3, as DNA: TGTGCCAGCAGCTTTTCCAGCGGGACCGACGAGCAGTACTTC. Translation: CASSFSSGTDEQYF.

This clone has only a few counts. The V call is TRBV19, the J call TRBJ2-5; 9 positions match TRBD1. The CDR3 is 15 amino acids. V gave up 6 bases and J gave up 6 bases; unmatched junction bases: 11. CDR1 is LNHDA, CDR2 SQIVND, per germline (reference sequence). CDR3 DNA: TGTGCCAGTAGAGCCTCTCGACAGGGGGAAAAGACCCAGTACTTC. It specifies CASRASRQGEKTQYF.

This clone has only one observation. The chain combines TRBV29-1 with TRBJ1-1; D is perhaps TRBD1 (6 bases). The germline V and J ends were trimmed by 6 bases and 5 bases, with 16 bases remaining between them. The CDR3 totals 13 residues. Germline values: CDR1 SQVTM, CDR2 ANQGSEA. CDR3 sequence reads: CSVQAGAGTEAFF. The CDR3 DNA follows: TGCAGCGTCCAAGCGGGGGCTGGGACTGAAGCTTTCTTT.

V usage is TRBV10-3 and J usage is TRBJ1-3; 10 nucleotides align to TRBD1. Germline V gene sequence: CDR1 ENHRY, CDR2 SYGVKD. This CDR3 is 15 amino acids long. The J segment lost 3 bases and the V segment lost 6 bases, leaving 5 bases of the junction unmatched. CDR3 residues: CAIRGGQGIGNTIYF. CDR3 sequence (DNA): TGTGCCATCAGAGGGGGACAGGGGATTGGAAACACCATATATTTT.

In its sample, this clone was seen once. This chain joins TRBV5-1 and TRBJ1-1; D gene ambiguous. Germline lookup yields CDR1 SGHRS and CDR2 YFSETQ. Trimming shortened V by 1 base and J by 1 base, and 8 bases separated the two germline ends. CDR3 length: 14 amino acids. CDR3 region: CASSLRGGNTEAFF. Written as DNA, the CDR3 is TGCGCCAGCAGCTTGCGCGGCGGGAACACTGAAGCTTTCTTT.

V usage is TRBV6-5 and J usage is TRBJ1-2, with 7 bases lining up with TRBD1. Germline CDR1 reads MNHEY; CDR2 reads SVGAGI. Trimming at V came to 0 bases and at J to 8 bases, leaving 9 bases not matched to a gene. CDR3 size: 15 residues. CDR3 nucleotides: TGTGCCAGCAGTTACTCCCAGGGGACAGTCGGGGGCTACACCTTC. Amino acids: CASSYSQGTVGGYTF.

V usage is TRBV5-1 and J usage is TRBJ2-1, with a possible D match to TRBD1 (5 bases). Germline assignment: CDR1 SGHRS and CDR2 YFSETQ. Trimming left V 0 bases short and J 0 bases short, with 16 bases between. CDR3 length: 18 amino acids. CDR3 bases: TGCGCCAGCAGCTTGGCCAGGGCAGGGCTGAGCTCCTACAATGAGCAGTTCTTC. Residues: CASSLARAGLSSYNEQFF.

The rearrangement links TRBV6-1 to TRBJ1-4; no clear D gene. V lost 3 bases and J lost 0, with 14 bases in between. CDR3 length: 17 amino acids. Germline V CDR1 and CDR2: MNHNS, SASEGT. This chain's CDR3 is CASSEVVQLATNEKLFF. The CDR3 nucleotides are TGTGCCAGCAGTGAGGTAGTTCAGCTAGCAACTAATGAAAAACTGTTTTTT.

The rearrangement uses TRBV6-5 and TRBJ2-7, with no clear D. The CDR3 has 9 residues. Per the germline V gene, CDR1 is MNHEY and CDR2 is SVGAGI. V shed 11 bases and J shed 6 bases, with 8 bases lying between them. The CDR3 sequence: CAAHAEQYF. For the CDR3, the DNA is TGTGCCGCGCACGCCGAGCAGTACTTC.

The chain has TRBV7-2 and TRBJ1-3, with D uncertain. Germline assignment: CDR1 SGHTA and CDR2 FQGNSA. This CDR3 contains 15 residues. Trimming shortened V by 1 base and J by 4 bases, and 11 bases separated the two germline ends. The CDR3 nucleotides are TGTGCCAGCAGCTTAGGACGTGGGCCGGGAAACACCATATATTTT. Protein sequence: CASSLGRGPGNTIYF.

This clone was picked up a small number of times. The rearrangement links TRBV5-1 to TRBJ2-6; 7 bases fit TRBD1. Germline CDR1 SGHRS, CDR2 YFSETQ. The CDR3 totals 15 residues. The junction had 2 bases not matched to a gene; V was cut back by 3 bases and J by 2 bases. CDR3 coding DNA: TGCGCCAGCAGCTCCGACAGGGCTGGGGCCAACGTCCTGACTTTC. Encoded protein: CASSSDRAGANVLTF. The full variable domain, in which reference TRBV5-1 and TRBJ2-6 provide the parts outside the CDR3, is KAGVTQTPRYLIKTRGQQVTLSCSPISGHRSVSWYQQTPGQGLQFLFEYFSETQRNKGNFPGRFSGRQFSNSRSEMNVSTLELGDSALYLCASSSDRAGANVLTFGAGSRLTVL.

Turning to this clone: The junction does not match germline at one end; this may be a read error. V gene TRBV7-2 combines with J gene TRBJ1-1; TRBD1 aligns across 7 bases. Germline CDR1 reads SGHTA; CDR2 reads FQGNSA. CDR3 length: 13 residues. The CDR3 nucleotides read TGTGCCAGCAGCTTAGGAGGGGGCAGCGGGTCCCTCTTT. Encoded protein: CASSLGGGSGSLF.

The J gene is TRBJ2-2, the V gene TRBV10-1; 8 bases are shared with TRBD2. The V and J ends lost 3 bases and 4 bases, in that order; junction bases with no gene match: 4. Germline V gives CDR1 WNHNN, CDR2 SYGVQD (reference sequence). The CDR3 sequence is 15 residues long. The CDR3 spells CASSDPAGVTGELFF. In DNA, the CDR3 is TGCGCCAGCAGTGACCCAGCGGGAGTCACCGGGGAGCTGTTTTTT.

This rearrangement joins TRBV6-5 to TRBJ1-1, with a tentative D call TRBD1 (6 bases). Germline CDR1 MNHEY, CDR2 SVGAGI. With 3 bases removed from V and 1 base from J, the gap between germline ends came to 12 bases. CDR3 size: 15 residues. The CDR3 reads CASSYPGTPNTEAFF. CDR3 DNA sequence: TGTGCCAGCAGTTATCCCGGGACACCGAACACTGAAGCTTTCTTT.

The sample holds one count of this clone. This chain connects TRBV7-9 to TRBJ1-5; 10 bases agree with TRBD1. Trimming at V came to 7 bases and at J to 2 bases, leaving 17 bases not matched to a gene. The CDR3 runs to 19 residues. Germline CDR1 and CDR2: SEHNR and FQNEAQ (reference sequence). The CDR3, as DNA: TGTGCCAGCACCAAATGGCCCGGGACAGGGGATTCGGGCAATCAGCCCCAGCATTTT. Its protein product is CASTKWPGTGDSGNQPQHF.